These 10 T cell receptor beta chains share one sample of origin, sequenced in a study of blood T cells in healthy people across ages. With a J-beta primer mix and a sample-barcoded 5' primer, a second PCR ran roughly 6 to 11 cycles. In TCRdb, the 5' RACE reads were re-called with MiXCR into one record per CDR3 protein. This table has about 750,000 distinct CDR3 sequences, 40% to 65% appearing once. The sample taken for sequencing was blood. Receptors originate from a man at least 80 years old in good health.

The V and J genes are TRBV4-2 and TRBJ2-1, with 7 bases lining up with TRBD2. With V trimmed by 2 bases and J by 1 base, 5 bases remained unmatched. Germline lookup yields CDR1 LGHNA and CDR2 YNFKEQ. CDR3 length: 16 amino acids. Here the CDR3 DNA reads TGTGCCAGCAGCCAAAATCAGGGAGGGTCCTACAATGAGCAGTTCTTC. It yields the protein CASSQNQGGSYNEQFF.

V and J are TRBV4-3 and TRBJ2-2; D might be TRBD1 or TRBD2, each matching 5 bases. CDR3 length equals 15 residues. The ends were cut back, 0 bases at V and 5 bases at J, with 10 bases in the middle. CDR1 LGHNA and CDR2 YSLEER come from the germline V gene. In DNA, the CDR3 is TGCGCCAGCAGCCAAGAGAGGGCAGGGACCGGGGAGCTGTTTTTT. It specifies CASSQERAGTGELFF.

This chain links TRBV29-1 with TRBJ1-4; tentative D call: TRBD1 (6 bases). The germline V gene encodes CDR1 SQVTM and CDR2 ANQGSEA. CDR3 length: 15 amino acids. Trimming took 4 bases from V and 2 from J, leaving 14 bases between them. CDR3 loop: CSVGRSGGTNEKLFF. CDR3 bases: TGCAGCGTTGGCCGTTCCGGGGGCACTAATGAAAAACTGTTTTTT.

CDR3: CSASRLPHRYAYF. For the CDR3, the DNA is TGCAGTGCTAGCCGACTACCGCACAGATACGCGTATTTT. V usage is TRBV20-1 and J usage is TRBJ2-3, with D maybe TRBD2 (5 bases). CDR3 size: 13 residues. Germline CDR1 reads DFQATT; CDR2 reads SNEGSKA (reference sequence). The V end lost 3 bases, the J end lost 14 bases, and 21 bases lay between the germline ends.

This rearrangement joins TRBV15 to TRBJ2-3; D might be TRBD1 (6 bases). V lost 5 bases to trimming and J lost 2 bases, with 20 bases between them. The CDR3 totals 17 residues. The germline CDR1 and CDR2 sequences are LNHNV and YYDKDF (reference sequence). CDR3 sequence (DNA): TGTGCCACCAGCGAGGGGATGGGGGCGCGAGTCACAGATACGCAGTATTTT. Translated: CATSEGMGARVTDTQYF.

This CDR3 reads CASSQDGRGDNEQYF. Written as DNA, the CDR3 is TGCGCCAGCAGCCAAGATGGGCGGGGGGACAATGAGCAGTACTTC. The rearrangement links TRBV4-1 to TRBJ2-5; 8 bases map to TRBD2. Germline V gene data show CDR1 as MGHRA and CDR2 as YSYEKL. CDR3 length equals 15 residues. J gave up 11 bases and V 0 bases, and 11 bases lay outside the gene matches.

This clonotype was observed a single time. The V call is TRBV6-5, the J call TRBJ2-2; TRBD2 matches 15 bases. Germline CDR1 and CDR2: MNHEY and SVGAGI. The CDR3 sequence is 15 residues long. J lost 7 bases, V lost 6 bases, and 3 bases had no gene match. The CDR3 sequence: CASSGLAGGHGELFF. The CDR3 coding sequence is TGTGCCAGCAGCGGACTAGCGGGAGGGCACGGGGAGCTGTTTTTT.

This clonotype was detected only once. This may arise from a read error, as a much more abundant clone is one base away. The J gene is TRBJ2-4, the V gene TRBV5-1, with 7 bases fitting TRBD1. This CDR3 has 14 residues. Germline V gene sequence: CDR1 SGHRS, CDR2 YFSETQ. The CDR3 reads CAGSARQGRNIQYF. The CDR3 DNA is TGCGCCGGCAGCGCCCGACAGGGACGAAACATTCAGTACTTC.

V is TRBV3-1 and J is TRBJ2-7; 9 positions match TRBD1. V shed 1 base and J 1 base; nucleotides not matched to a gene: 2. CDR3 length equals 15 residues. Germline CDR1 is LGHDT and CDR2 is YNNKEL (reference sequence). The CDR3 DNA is TGTGCCAGCAGCCAAGCTGGACAGGGGTCCTACGAGCAGTACTTC. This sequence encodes CASSQAGQGSYEQYF.

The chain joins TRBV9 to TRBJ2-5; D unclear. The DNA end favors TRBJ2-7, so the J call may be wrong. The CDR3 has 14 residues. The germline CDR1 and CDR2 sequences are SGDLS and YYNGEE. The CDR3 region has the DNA TGTGCCAGCAGCGTAGGGGCCCTGGGCTACGAGCAGTACTTC. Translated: CASSVGALGYEQYF.